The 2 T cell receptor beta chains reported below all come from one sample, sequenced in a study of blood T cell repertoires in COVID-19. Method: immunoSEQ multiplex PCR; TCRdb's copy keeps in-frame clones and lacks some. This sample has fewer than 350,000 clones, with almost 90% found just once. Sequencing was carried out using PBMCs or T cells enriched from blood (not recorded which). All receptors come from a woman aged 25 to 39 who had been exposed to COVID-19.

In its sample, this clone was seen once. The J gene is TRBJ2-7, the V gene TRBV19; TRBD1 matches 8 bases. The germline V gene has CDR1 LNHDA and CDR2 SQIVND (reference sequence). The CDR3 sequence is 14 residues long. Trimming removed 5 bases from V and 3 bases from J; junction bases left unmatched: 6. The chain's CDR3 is CASSFDRGGYEQYF. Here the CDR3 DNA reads TGTGCCAGTAGTTTCGACAGGGGAGGCTACGAGCAGTACTTC.

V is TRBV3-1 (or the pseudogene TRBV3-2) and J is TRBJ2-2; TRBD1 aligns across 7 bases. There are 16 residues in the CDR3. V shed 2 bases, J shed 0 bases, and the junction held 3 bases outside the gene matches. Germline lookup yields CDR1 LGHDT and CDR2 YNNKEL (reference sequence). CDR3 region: CASSQMTGSNTGELFF. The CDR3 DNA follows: TGTGCCAGCAGCCAAATGACAGGGTCGAACACCGGGGAGCTGTTTTTT.